Listed below are T cell receptor beta chains from one sample, sequenced in a study of cytomegalovirus exposure and HLA in healthy donors. Generated by immunoSEQ multiplex PCR, the TCRdb table keeps only in-frame clones and is missing some. The data hold approximately 260,000 clones, with around 85% observed a single time. The sequenced material came from PBMCs. The receptor set was obtained from a woman younger than 45 in good health and CMV-seropositive. CDR3s include the opening cysteine and the closing phenylalanine or tryptophan. Fields, in order: clone size, D gene, J gene, V gene, CDR3 protein, CDR3 DNA. A D gene is named only where the DNA matches it firmly. Only part of the rows carry a size: once, few, many, or a class if the clone is expanded.

>NA|TRBD2|TRBJ2-1|TRBV5-1
CASSLELAGQQFF
TGCGCCAGCAGCTTGGAGCTAGCGGGACAGCAGTTCTTC
>NA|NA|TRBJ1-1|TRBV2
CASSERSTFNIDAFF
TGTGCCAGCAGTGAGAGGTCGACGTTCAACATTGACGCTTTCTTT
>NA|NA|TRBJ2-1|TRBV28
CASSLYLDNPPREQFF
TGTGCCAGCAGTTTATATCTAGATAATCCCCCAAGGGAGCAGTTCTTC
>NA|NA|TRBJ2-7|TRBV5-1
CASSSAYEQYF
TGCGCCAGCAGTTCAGCCTACGAGCAGTACTTC
>NA|TRBD1|TRBJ1-1|TRBV19
CASSSNTQGMRTEAFF
TGTGCCAGTAGTTCCAATACACAGGGGATGCGTACTGAAGCTTTCTTT
>NA|NA|TRBJ1-5|TRBV27
CASSPGGGPPQHF
TGTGCCAGCAGCCCTGGTGGGGGCCCGCCCCAGCATTTT
>NA|NA|TRBJ2-7|TRBV5-6
CASSLGALSYYEQYF
TGTGCCAGCAGCTTAGGGGCTCTGAGTTACTACGAGCAGTACTTC
>once|NA|TRBJ2-1|TRBV11-3
CASSLLVGAAPEQFF
TGTGCCAGCAGCCTACTTGTTGGAGCGGCCCCTGAGCAGTTCTTC
>NA|TRBD1|TRBJ1-1|TRBV5-4
CASSQGGTEAFF
TGTGCCAGCAGCCAGGGGGGCACTGAAGCTTTCTTT
>NA|TRBD1|TRBJ2-3|TRBV5-1
CASTPSPGQGKDTQYF
TGCGCCAGCACCCCATCTCCGGGACAGGGAAAAGATACGCAGTATTTT
>NA|NA|TRBJ1-4|TRBV2
CASRITGRANEKLFF
TGTGCCAGCAGGATAACAGGGAGGGCTAATGAAAAACTGTTTTTT
>NA|NA|TRBJ1-2|TRBV2
CASSYHGGYTF
TGTGCCAGCAGTTATCACGGTGGCTACACCTTC
>NA|NA|TRBJ2-5|TRBV29-1
CSVEELRETQYF
TGCAGCGTTGAAGAGCTGAGGGAGACCCAGTACTTC
>NA|TRBD2|TRBJ2-2|TRBV5-4
CASSLGLAGNTGELFF
TGTGCCAGCAGCCTAGGACTAGCGGGGAACACCGGGGAGCTGTTTTTT
>NA|NA|TRBJ1-3|TRBV6-6
CASQEGTLPGNTIYF
TGTGCCAGCCAAGAAGGGACACTCCCTGGAAACACCATATATTTT
>NA|NA|TRBJ1-1|TRBV19
CASRAANTEAFF
TGTGCCAGTAGGGCGGCGAACACTGAAGCTTTCTTT
>NA|TRBD1|TRBJ2-6|TRBV7-9
CASKTGSPSFSGANVLTF
TGTGCCAGCAAGACAGGGTCGCCCTCCTTCTCTGGGGCCAACGTCCTGACTTTC
>NA|TRBD1|TRBJ2-7|TRBV28
CASKTPGTGGLEQYF
TGTGCCAGCAAGACCCCCGGGACAGGGGGGCTCGAGCAGTACTTC
>NA|NA|TRBJ2-3|TRBV30
CAWGQGGGEDTQYF
TGTGCCTGGGGCCAAGGGGGAGGGGAGGATACGCAGTATTTT
>NA|NA|TRBJ1-5|TRBV4-1
CASSQESGWPQHF
TGCGCCAGCAGCCAAGAAAGCGGGTGGCCCCAGCATTTT
>NA|NA|TRBJ1-1|TRBV7-9
CASSLVHRNEAFF
TGTGCCAGCAGCTTAGTTCACAGGAATGAAGCTTTCTTT
>NA|TRBD1|TRBJ2-2|TRBV10-1
CASSVDRGLGAGELFF
TGCGCCAGCAGTGTGGACAGGGGCTTAGGGGCCGGGGAGCTGTTTTTT
>NA|TRBD2|TRBJ2-1|TRBV11-3
CASSAWTSGRDTEQFF
TGTGCCAGCAGCGCATGGACTAGCGGGAGGGATACCGAGCAGTTCTTC
>NA|NA|TRBJ1-5|TRBV30
CAWSLWTDSNQPQHF
TGTGCCTGGAGTTTGTGGACAGATAGCAATCAGCCCCAGCATTTT
>NA|TRBD1|TRBJ2-1|TRBV11-2
CASVLPGQGYNEQFF
TGTGCCAGCGTCCTCCCGGGACAGGGGTACAATGAGCAGTTCTTC
>NA|NA|TRBJ2-7|TRBV27
CASSLIGRYEQYF
TGTGCCAGCAGTTTAATAGGGAGATACGAGCAGTACTTC
>once|NA|TRBJ2-2|TRBV10-1
CASSERSYTGELFF
TGCGCCAGCAGTGAGCGTAGTTACACCGGGGAGCTGTTTTTT
>NA|NA|TRBJ2-2|TRBV5-4
CASTPGQNTGELFF
TGTGCCAGCACCCCGGGACAGAACACCGGGGAGCTGTTTTTT
>NA|TRBD1|TRBJ2-7|TRBV6-5
CASRVTGGTYEQYF
TGTGCCAGCAGGGTGACAGGGGGGACCTACGAGCAGTACTTC
>NA|NA|TRBJ1-5|TRBV6-5
CASWTGHANQPQHF
TGTGCCAGCTGGACGGGACACGCCAATCAGCCCCAGCATTTT
>few|TRBD1|TRBJ1-2|TRBV28
CASRLRDRDGYTF
TGTGCCAGCAGACTCCGGGACAGGGACGGCTACACCTTC
>NA|TRBD1|TRBJ2-1|TRBV10-3
CAIKPGQAVNEQFF
TGTGCCATCAAACCGGGACAGGCGGTGAATGAGCAGTTCTTC
>few|TRBD1|TRBJ1-2|TRBV25-1
CASSESGQAYGYTF
TGTGCCAGCAGTGAATCAGGACAGGCCTATGGCTACACCTTC
>few|NA|TRBJ2-7|TRBV2
CASSQPGVSYEQYF
TGTGCCAGCAGCCAACCGGGGGTATCCTACGAGCAGTACTTC
>NA|NA|TRBJ1-5|TRBV30
CAWTLGGARGNQPQHF
TGTGCCTGGACCTTGGGGGGGGCGAGGGGCAATCAGCCCCAGCATTTT
>once|TRBD1|TRBJ1-3|TRBV4-1
CASSQDRTGGNTIYF
TGCGCCAGCAGCCAAGATAGGACAGGGGGAAACACCATATATTTT
>NA|NA|TRBJ2-4|TRBV27
CASSLTESRNIQYF
TGTGCCAGCAGTTTAACGGAGAGCAGAAACATTCAGTACTTC
>NA|NA|TRBJ1-3|TRBV15
CATSRDRVEGNTIYF
TGTGCCACCAGCAGAGACAGGGTGGAAGGAAACACCATATATTTT
>NA|NA|TRBJ2-7|TRBV7-9
CASSLGGGEQYF
TGTGCCAGCAGCTTGGGAGGGGGCGAGCAGTACTTC
>NA|NA|TRBJ2-1|TRBV29-1
CSVILAQSYNEQFF
TGCAGCGTTATCCTAGCGCAATCCTACAATGAGCAGTTCTTC
>NA|NA|TRBJ2-1|TRBV7-9
CASSLSGNEQFF
TGTGCCAGCAGCTTAAGCGGGAATGAGCAGTTCTTC
>NA|TRBD1|TRBJ2-7|TRBV19
CASSPQGNYEQYF
TGTGCCAGTAGTCCACAGGGGAACTACGAGCAGTACTTC
>NA|NA|TRBJ2-1|TRBV13
CASSLIRERNEQFF
TGTGCCAGCAGCTTAATCCGGGAGAGGAATGAGCAGTTCTTC
>NA|TRBD2|TRBJ2-1|TRBV27
CASSFGVAGEMQFF
TGTGCCAGCAGTTTTGGAGTAGCGGGAGAGATGCAGTTCTTC
>NA|TRBD1|TRBJ1-4|TRBV28
CASSATGTGYEKLFF
TGTGCCAGCAGCGCTACCGGGACAGGGTATGAAAAACTGTTTTTT
>NA|TRBD1|TRBJ2-7|TRBV10-3
CAISDLTGGVYEQYF
TGTGCCATCAGTGACCTGACAGGGGGAGTCTACGAGCAGTACTTC
>NA|NA|TRBJ2-1|TRBV19
CASSGRGDNEQFF
TGTGCCAGTAGCGGGAGAGGAGACAATGAGCAGTTCTTC
>NA|NA|TRBJ1-4|TRBV6-1
CASSRTALNEKLFF
TGTGCCAGCAGTCGGACAGCGCTTAATGAAAAACTGTTTTTT
>NA|TRBD1|TRBJ2-7|TRBV5-4
CASSSWDRPYEEQYF
TGTGCCAGCAGCTCGTGGGACAGACCCTACGAGGAGCAGTACTTC
>NA|TRBD1|TRBJ1-2|TRBV9
CASSVGGGGGYGYTF
TGTGCCAGCAGCGTAGGTGGAGGGGGCGGCTATGGCTACACCTTC
>NA|TRBD1|TRBJ2-1|TRBV19
CASSPRQGVSYNEQFF
TGTGCCAGTAGTCCCAGACAGGGGGTTTCCTACAATGAGCAGTTCTTC
>NA|TRBD2|TRBJ2-7|TRBV5-1
CASSRVGASGLYEQYF
TGCGCCAGCAGCCGGGTCGGGGCTAGCGGACTCTACGAGCAGTACTTC